These 9 T cell receptor beta chains were sequenced from one sample in a study of blood T cell repertoires in COVID-19. Clones were sequenced by immunoSEQ multiplex PCR, and TCRdb holds only the in-frame ones, with some missing. The sample has 300,000 to 450,000 clones, approximately 80% seen once. Sample: peripheral blood. The receptors here all came from a human donor with acute or convalescent COVID-19. The donor label of this sample is uncertain.

The V gene is TRBV3-1 (or the pseudogene TRBV3-2), the J gene TRBJ2-7; 10 bases line up with TRBD2. Germline CDR1 and CDR2: LGHDT and YNNKEL (reference sequence). The CDR3 totals 18 residues. V shed 0 bases and J 7 bases; nucleotides not matched to a gene: 15. The CDR3 spells CASSQDRLAGVRAGEQYF. For the CDR3, the DNA is TGTGCCAGCAGCCAAGATCGGCTAGCGGGAGTCAGAGCTGGGGAGCAGTACTTC.

The rearrangement joins TRBV3-1 (or the pseudogene TRBV3-2) to TRBJ1-5; D remains ambiguous. V was pared by 5 bases and J by 0 bases, with 14 bases between. Germline CDR1 LGHDT, CDR2 YNNKEL (reference sequence). This CDR3 is 16 amino acids long. This chain's CDR3 is CASSSGRTYSNQPQHF. In DNA form, the CDR3 reads TGTGCCAGCAGCTCCGGGAGAACTTATAGCAATCAGCCCCAGCATTTT.

The chain joins TRBV2 to TRBJ2-5; no clear D gene. From germline, CDR1 is SNHLY and CDR2 FYNNEI. Deletions cut 1 base from V and 5 bases from J, with 8 bases between. The CDR3 consists of 13 residues. As DNA, the CDR3 is TGTGCCAGCAGTGAAGAGCTTCGGGAGACCCAGTACTTC. Its translation is CASSEELRETQYF.

V and J are TRBV7-9 and TRBJ1-4; D gene unclear. CDR3 size: 14 residues. Trimming shortened V by 8 bases and J by 3 bases, and 13 bases separated the two germline ends. The germline gives CDR1 SEHNR, CDR2 FQNEAQ (reference sequence). The CDR3 protein is CASGGPVPNEKLFF. The CDR3 nucleotides are TGTGCCAGCGGAGGTCCCGTCCCTAATGAAAAACTGTTTTTT.

The chain links TRBV5-5 to TRBJ2-1, with a possible D match to TRBD1 (6 bases). Germline V gene lookup returns CDR1 SGHKS and CDR2 YYEKEE (reference sequence). Trimming cost V 7 bases and J 4 bases, with 9 bases left between them. The CDR3 has 12 amino acids. The CDR3 bases are TGTGCCAGCCGAAGGGGGTACAATGAGCAGTTCTTC. It translates to CASRRGYNEQFF. The entire variable domain, with the rest obtained from reference TRBV5-5 and TRBJ2-1, is as follows: DAGVTQSPTHLIKTRGQQVTLRCSPISGHKSVSWYQQVLGQGPQFIFQYYEKEERGRGNFPDRFSARQFPNYSSELNVNALLLGDSALYLCASRRGYNEQFFGPGTRLTVL.

The chain links TRBV6-1 to TRBJ2-7; possibly TRBD2 for D (5 bases). Germline V CDR1 and CDR2: MNHNS, SASEGT. The CDR3 consists of 14 residues. V was cut by 5 bases and J by 0 bases, with 11 bases left in between. This CDR3 reads CASSKTGDSYEQYF. Written as DNA, the CDR3 is TGTGCCAGCAGTAAAACCGGGGACTCCTACGAGCAGTACTTC.

The chain's CDR3 is CASSPARGTEAFF. CDR3 in DNA: TGTGCCAGCTCACCAGCCCGCGGCACTGAAGCTTTCTTT. The chain links TRBV18 to TRBJ1-1; no definite D call. CDR1 KGHSH and CDR2 LQKENI come from the germline V gene. V lost 2 bases, J lost 4 bases, and 8 bases lay in between. The CDR3 runs to 13 residues. Full variable domain (missing parts from reference TRBV18 and TRBJ1-1): NAGVMQNPRHLVRRRGQEARLRCSPMKGHSHVYWYRQLPEEGLKFMVYLQKENIIDESGMPKERFSAEFPKEGPSILRIQQVVRGDSAAYFCASSPARGTEAFFGQGTRLTVV.

The chain has TRBV30 and TRBJ1-2, with TRBD1 identical over 9 bases. This CDR3 region has 14 residues. The germline V gene encodes CDR1 GTSNPN and CDR2 SVGIG (reference sequence). The V gene end was trimmed by 1 base and the J gene end by 4 bases; junction bases not matched to a gene: 4. The CDR3 is CAWSGGTGLYGYTF. The CDR3 DNA follows: TGTGCCTGGAGTGGTGGGACAGGGCTCTATGGCTACACCTTC.

This sequence joins TRBV28 and TRBJ1-6, with TRBD1 identical over 8 bases. CDR1 is MDHEN, CDR2 SYDVKM, per germline. This CDR3 spans 18 amino acids. Germline trimming cut 7 bases from V and 3 bases from J; bases unmatched to any gene: 14. The CDR3 region is CASTSPIQGADYNSPLHF. The DNA for the CDR3 is TGTGCCAGCACATCACCAATTCAGGGGGCAGACTATAATTCACCCCTCCACTTT.